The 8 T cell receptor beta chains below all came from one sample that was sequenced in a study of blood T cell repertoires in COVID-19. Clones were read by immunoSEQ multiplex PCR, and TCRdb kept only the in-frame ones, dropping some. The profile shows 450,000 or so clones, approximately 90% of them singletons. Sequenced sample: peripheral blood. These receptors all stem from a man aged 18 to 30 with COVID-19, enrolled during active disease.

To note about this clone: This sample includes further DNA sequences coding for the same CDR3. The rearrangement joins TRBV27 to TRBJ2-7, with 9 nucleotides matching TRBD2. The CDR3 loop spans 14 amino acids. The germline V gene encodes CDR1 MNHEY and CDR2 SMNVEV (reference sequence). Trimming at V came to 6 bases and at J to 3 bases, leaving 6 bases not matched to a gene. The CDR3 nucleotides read TGTGCCAGCAGCCCCGGGACTAGCCTCTACGAGCAGTACTTC. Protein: CASSPGTSLYEQYF.

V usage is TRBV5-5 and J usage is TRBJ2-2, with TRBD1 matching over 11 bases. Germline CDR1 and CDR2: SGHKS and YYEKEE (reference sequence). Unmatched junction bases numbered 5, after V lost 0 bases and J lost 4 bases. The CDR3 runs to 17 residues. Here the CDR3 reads CASSLVSGTGGTGELFF. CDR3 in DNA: TGTGCCAGCAGCTTGGTGTCTGGGACAGGGGGCACCGGGGAGCTGTTTTTT.

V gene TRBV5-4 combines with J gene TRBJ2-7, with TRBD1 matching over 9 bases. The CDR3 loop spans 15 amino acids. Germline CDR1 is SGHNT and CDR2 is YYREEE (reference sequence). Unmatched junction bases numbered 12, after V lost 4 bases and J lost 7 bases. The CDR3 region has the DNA TGTGCCAGCAGCGACTTACAGGGGGCCCCTGGGGAGCAGTACTTC. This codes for CASSDLQGAPGEQYF. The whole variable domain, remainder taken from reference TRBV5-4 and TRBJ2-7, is ETGVTQSPTHLIKTRGQQVTLRCSSQSGHNTVSWYQQALGQGPQFIFQYYREEENGRGNFPPRFSGLQFPNYSSELNVNALELDDSALYLCASSDLQGAPGEQYFGPGTRLTVT.

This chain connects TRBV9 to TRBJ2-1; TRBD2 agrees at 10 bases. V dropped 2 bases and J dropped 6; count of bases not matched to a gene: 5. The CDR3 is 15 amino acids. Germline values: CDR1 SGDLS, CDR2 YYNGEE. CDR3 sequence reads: CASSVTGTSVNEQFF. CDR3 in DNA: TGTGCCAGCAGCGTTACCGGGACTAGCGTCAATGAGCAGTTCTTC.

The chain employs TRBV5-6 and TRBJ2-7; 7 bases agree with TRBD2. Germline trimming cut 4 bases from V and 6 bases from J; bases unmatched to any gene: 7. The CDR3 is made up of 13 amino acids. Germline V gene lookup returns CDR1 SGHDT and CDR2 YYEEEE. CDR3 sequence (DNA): TGTGCCAGCAGCCCCGGAGCGGGGTCCGAGCAGTACTTC. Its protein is CASSPGAGSEQYF. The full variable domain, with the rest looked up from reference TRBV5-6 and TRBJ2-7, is DAGVTQSPTHLIKTRGQQVTLRCSPKSGHDTVSWYQQALGQGPQFIFQYYEEEERQRGNFPDRFSGHQFPNYSSELNVNALLLGDSALYLCASSPGAGSEQYFGPGTRLTVT.

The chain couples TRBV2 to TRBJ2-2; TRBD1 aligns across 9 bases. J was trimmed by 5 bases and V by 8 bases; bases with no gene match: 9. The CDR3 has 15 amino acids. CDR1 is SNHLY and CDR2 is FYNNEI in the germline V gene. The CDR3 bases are TGTGCCAGCGCTCGCGGGACAGGGACTACCGGGGAGCTGTTTTTT. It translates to CASARGTGTTGELFF.

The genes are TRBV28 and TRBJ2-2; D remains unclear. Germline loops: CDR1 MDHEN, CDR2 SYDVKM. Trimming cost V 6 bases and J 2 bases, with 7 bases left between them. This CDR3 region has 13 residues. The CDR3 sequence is CASSLTNTGELFF. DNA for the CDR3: TGTGCCAGCAGCCTTACTAACACCGGGGAGCTGTTTTTT.

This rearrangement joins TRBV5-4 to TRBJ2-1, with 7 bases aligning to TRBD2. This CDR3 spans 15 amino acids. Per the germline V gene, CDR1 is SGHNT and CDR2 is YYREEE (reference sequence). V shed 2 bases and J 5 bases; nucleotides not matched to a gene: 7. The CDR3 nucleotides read TGTGCCAGCAGCTTTCCTAGCGGCGGAAACAATGAGCAGTTCTTC. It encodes CASSFPSGGNNEQFF.